Shown below are 21 T cell receptor beta chains from a single sample sequenced in a study of CD8+ T cells in alopecia areata. Reverse transcribed after extraction, RNA yielded cDNA as the sequencing template. Sequencing was performed with immunoSEQ multiplex PCR; in TCRdb, only in-frame clones are kept and a portion is missing. The sample lists approximately 58,000 clones, roughly 46% seen once, with 45% to 60% in the top ten. The sequenced sample was NKG2D-low CD8+ T cells sorted from blood. The receptors were gathered from a human donor with alopecia areata.

The V call is TRBV25-1, the J call TRBJ2-7; D ambiguous. CDR1 and CDR2 from the germline V gene are MGHDK and SYGVNS. This CDR3 comprises 12 residues. Trimming removed 11 bases at V and 3 bases at J, with 14 bases between. CDR3 sequence: CASSRGNYEQYF. CDR3 in DNA: TGTGCCTCGTCCCGTGGGAACTACGAGCAGTACTTC.

The chain combines TRBV11-2 with TRBJ2-3; weak D call: TRBD2 (6 bases). The CDR3 has 17 residues. Trimming pared 0 bases from V and 3 bases from J, leaving 16 bases between. In germline, CDR1 is SGHAT, CDR2 FQNNGV. CDR3 amino acids: CASSLEEGTKGTDTQYF. The CDR3, as DNA: TGTGCCAGCAGCTTAGAGGAGGGCACTAAGGGTACAGATACGCAGTATTTT. The whole variable domain, remainder taken from reference TRBV11-2 and TRBJ2-3, is EAGVAQSPRYKIIEKRQSVAFWCNPISGHATLYWYQQILGQGPKLLIQFQNNGVVDDSQLPKDRFSAERLKGVDSTLKIQPAKLEDSAVYLCASSLEEGTKGTDTQYFGPGTRLTVL.

As for this clone: Germline and junction disagree at one end, which may indicate a read error. The chain recombines TRBV5-1 with TRBJ2-3, with TRBD1 identical over 10 bases. The CDR3 has 12 amino acids. Germline CDR1 SGHRS, CDR2 YFSETQ. CDR3 nucleotide sequence: TGCGCCAGCAGCTTGTCCGGGACAGGGGACCGCTTT. Its translation: CASSLSGTGDRF.

V is TRBV27 and J is TRBJ1-1; D remains unclear. The CDR3 spans 13 residues. Trimming removed 4 bases at V and 0 bases at J, with 6 bases between. Germline CDR1 is MNHEY and CDR2 is SMNVEV (reference sequence). Here the CDR3 reads CASSSLMNTEAFF. The CDR3 coding sequence is TGTGCCAGCAGTTCCCTCATGAACACTGAAGCTTTCTTT.

This clone was detected once. The chain is built from TRBV30 and TRBJ2-6; 8 positions agree with TRBD1. In germline, CDR1 is GTSNPN, CDR2 SVGIG (reference sequence). Trimming removed 5 bases from V and 1 base from J; junction bases left unmatched: 1. The CDR3 extends over 14 amino acids. The CDR3: CAWGTGSGANVLTF. In DNA, the CDR3 is TGTGCCTGGGGGACAGGATCTGGGGCCAACGTCCTGACTTTC.

The genes are TRBV28 and TRBJ2-7; D is unclear. CDR1 and CDR2 from the germline V gene are MDHEN and SYDVKM. This CDR3 comprises 12 residues. The V and J ends lost 6 bases and 3 bases respectively, with 9 bases between them. The CDR3 DNA follows: TGTGCCAGCAGCCAATCACTCTACGAGCAGTACTTC. As protein: CASSQSLYEQYF.

This chain uses TRBV4-1 with TRBJ2-7; a possible D gene is TRBD2 (6 bases). The CDR3 contains 15 residues. The germline V and J ends were trimmed by 0 bases and 3 bases, with 12 bases remaining between them. CDR1 is MGHRA, CDR2 YSYEKL, per germline. In DNA form, the CDR3 reads TGCGCCAGCAGCCAAGATCACCGGGAGTACTACGAGCAGTACTTC. Translation gives CASSQDHREYYEQYF.

Points on this clone: One end of the junction is discordant with germline, which a read error may explain. J is TRBJ2-4 and V is TRBV19, with D perhaps being TRBD1 or TRBD2 (6 bases each). In germline, CDR1 is LNHDA, CDR2 SQIVND (reference sequence). The CDR3 is 15 residues long. CDR3 sequence: CASSKFGGDEFIPYF. DNA of the CDR3: TGTGCCAGTAGTAAGTTCGGGGGCGACGAGTTTATTCCGTACTTC.

The table lists this clone with a few counts. The chain couples TRBV7-9 to TRBJ2-1, with 8 bases identical to TRBD2. J was trimmed by 1 base and V by 6 bases; bases with no gene match: 8. The CDR3 sequence is 16 residues long. Germline CDR1 and CDR2: SEHNR and FQNEAQ (reference sequence). CDR3 nucleotides: TGTGCCAGCAGGACGGAGGGACTAGTTTCCTACAATGAGCAGTTCTTC. Translation gives CASRTEGLVSYNEQFF.

The chain carries TRBV9 and TRBJ2-5; TRBD1 or TRBD2 may be the D gene (5 bases each). V shed 1 base and J shed 3 bases, with 13 bases lying between them. Germline CDR1 is SGDLS and CDR2 is YYNGEE. CDR3 size: 15 residues. The CDR3 sequence: CASSVLGQGEETQYF. In DNA, the CDR3 is TGTGCCAGCAGCGTACTCGGGCAGGGAGAAGAGACCCAGTACTTC.

This chain uses TRBV7-3 with TRBJ2-4, with D unresolved. There are 12 residues in the CDR3. Trimming pared 1 base from V and 9 bases from J, leaving 7 bases between. From germline, CDR1 is SGHTA and CDR2 FQGTGA. The CDR3 protein is CASSLSGGIQYF. CDR3 bases: TGTGCCAGCAGCTTAAGTGGCGGCATTCAGTACTTC.

The V call is TRBV29-1, the J call TRBJ2-5; D uncertain. The DNA matches TRBJ2-7 better at its end, which makes the J call doubtful. Per the germline V gene, CDR1 is SQVTM and CDR2 is ANQGSEA. There are 13 residues in the CDR3. This CDR3 reads CSVDTPSSYEQYF. The CDR3 bases are TGCAGCGTAGACACCCCCAGCTCCTACGAGCAGTACTTC.

The rearrangement uses TRBV5-1 and TRBJ2-3; unclear D gene. The V and J ends lost 0 bases and 1 base respectively, with 9 bases between them. The CDR3 runs 15 residues. Germline V gene lookup returns CDR1 SGHRS and CDR2 YFSETQ. In nucleotides, the CDR3 is TGCGCCAGCAGCTTGGCCCCGGTCCGCACAGATACGCAGTATTTT. Its translation: CASSLAPVRTDTQYF. The full variable domain, with the rest looked up from reference TRBV5-1 and TRBJ2-3, is KAGVTQTPRYLIKTRGQQVTLSCSPISGHRSVSWYQQTPGQGLQFLFEYFSETQRNKGNFPGRFSGRQFSNSRSEMNVSTLELGDSALYLCASSLAPVRTDTQYFGPGTRLTVL.

The chain combines TRBV28 with TRBJ2-7, with D perhaps matching TRBD1 (5 bases). CDR1 is MDHEN and CDR2 is SYDVKM in the germline V gene. Trimming removed 3 bases at V and 7 bases at J, with 16 bases between. The CDR3 runs to 14 residues. CDR3 residues: CASSLRLQVEEQYF. The CDR3 nucleotides read TGTGCCAGCAGTTTGCGTCTACAGGTGGAGGAGCAGTACTTC.

The rearrangement uses TRBV7-9 and TRBJ2-1; D is perhaps TRBD1 or TRBD2 (5 bases each). Germline CDR1 is SEHNR and CDR2 is FQNEAQ (reference sequence). The CDR3 runs to 18 residues. Trimming removed 5 bases at V and 0 bases at J, with 20 bases between. The CDR3 sequence: CASSGTGTDSSSYNEQFF. DNA of the CDR3: TGTGCCAGCAGCGGCACCGGGACGGACTCTTCCTCCTACAATGAGCAGTTCTTC.

The chain links TRBV30 to TRBJ2-2; D is possibly TRBD1 (6 bases). CDR3 length equals 13 residues. CDR1 is GTSNPN, CDR2 SVGIG, per germline (reference sequence). V dropped 2 bases and J dropped 6 bases, with 10 bases sitting between them. CDR3 residues: CAWSTGYAGELFF. CDR3 nucleotides: TGTGCCTGGAGTACAGGGTACGCCGGGGAGCTGTTTTTT.

The chain uses TRBV28 and TRBJ1-5; D unclear. Trimming removed 6 bases from V and 7 bases from J, with 19 bases in between. The CDR3 runs to 15 residues. CDR1 is MDHEN and CDR2 is SYDVKM in the germline V gene. The CDR3 DNA is TGTGCCAGCAGGCCAACCGGTCTCCAACGACAGCCCCAGCATTTT. Translated, it gives CASRPTGLQRQPQHF. Full variable domain (outside the CDR3, taken from reference TRBV28 and TRBJ1-5): DVKVTQSSRYLVKRTGEKVFLECVQDMDHENMFWYRQDPGLGLRLIYFSYDVKMKEKGDIPEGYSVSREKKERFSLILESASTNQTSMYLCASRPTGLQRQPQHFGDGTRLSIL.

The chain employs TRBV4-1 and TRBJ2-7, with TRBD2 identical over 9 bases. The length of the CDR3 is 16 residues. After removal of 1 base from V and 2 bases from J, the junction contained 6 bases not matched to a gene. Germline lookup yields CDR1 MGHRA and CDR2 YSYEKL. The CDR3 DNA follows: TGCGCCAGCAGCCAAGCGGGAGTAGCGGGGGCCTACGAGCAGTACTTC. Translated: CASSQAGVAGAYEQYF.

The chain is built from TRBV13 and TRBJ2-7; D is unclear. The CDR3 extends over 14 amino acids. V was pared by 1 base and J by 1 base, with 8 bases between. Germline CDR1 is PRHDT and CDR2 is FYEKMQ (reference sequence). CDR3 protein: CASSLARRSYEQYF. The CDR3 DNA is TGTGCCAGCAGCTTAGCCCGCAGGTCCTACGAGCAGTACTTC. Combining the CDR3 with reference TRBV13 and TRBJ2-7 gives the whole variable domain AAGVIQSPRHLIKEKRETATLKCYPIPRHDTVYWYQQGPGQDPQFLISFYEKMQSDKGSIPDRFSAQQFSDYHSELNMSSLELGDSALYFCASSLARRSYEQYFGPGTRLTVT.

This rearrangement joins TRBV29-1 to TRBJ1-1; D is unresolved. Germline CDR1 reads SQVTM; CDR2 reads ANQGSEA. Deletions cut 7 bases from V and 7 bases from J, with 10 bases between. The CDR3 is 10 amino acids. As DNA, the CDR3 is TGCAGCGCTATGACTGATGAAGCTTTCTTT. Its translation is CSAMTDEAFF.

This chain uses TRBV5-6 with TRBJ2-7; D may be TRBD2 (6 bases). CDR1 and CDR2 (germline): SGHDT, YYEEEE. The CDR3 is 13 residues long. V lost 2 bases to trimming and J lost 6 bases, with 12 bases between them. In nucleotides, the CDR3 is TGTGCCAGCAGCTTACTTCGAGCGGGCGAGCAGTACTTC. Amino acids: CASSLLRAGEQYF.